This T cell receptor (beta chain) came from a study of T-cell reconstitution after alpha-beta-depleted transplantation in children. Study results and limitations: The study traced high day-60 TCRbeta diversity in some patients to surviving recipient T cells and thymic progenitors. In patients about two months after transplant, alpha-beta T cells reportedly arose from several hundred expanded graft clones.

This clonotype was detected once. Its antigen is unidentified. Preparation of the TCRbeta library was carried out with unique molecular identifiers. TCRdb re-called the PCR reads through MiXCR, storing one row per CDR3 protein. The sample lists around 60,000 distinct CDR3 sequences; around 40% were seen once. This clonotype was sampled from a male patient younger than 18 who had a stem cell transplant for acute lymphoblastic leukemia, so the T cells may come from the graft donor. The sample consisted of PBMCs, mostly from graft donor cells, taken 360 days after TCRalphabeta/CD19-depleted stem cell transplant.

DNA of the CDR3: TGCAGCGCAGGGAGCACAGATACGCAGTATTTT. Its translation: CSAGSTDTQYF. The rearrangement joins TRBV29-1 to TRBJ2-3; a possible D gene is TRBD1 (5 bases). This CDR3 region has 11 residues. CDR1 is SQVTM, CDR2 ANQGSEA, per germline. Trimming left V 7 bases short and J 0 bases short, with 5 bases between.